This T cell receptor beta chain was obtained from a study of CD8 T cells in Susac syndrome. With random hexamers, roughly 0.45 to 1 ug RNA was reverse transcribed. Coverage of TCR beta CDR3 amplification by immunoSEQ multiplex PCR extended to 54 Vbeta and 13 Jbeta. MiXCR, applied by TCRdb to the immunoSEQ multiplex PCR reads, yields one record per CDR3 protein. The table records about 150,000 distinct CDR3 sequences, roughly 95% of them present only once. The CD8+ and CD4+ T cells were isolated magnetically using a negative isolation approach, whereas the TEMRA cells were enriched by FACS. The origin of this receptor is a human donor with multiple sclerosis. The sample consisted of CD8+ T cells from PBMCs.

CDR3 DNA sequence: TGCAGCGTTGAAGATTGGGCTGGGGGCTCCTTAGAAGCTTTCTTT. Translating it yields CSVEDWAGGSLEAFF. This chain connects TRBV29-1 to TRBJ1-1; possible D gene TRBD1, 6 bases. The V gene's germline CDR1 is SQVTM and CDR2 ANQGSEA. This CDR3 has 15 amino acids. Trimming pared 0 bases from V and 8 bases from J, leaving 19 bases between.